The present T cell receptor (beta chain) was sequenced within a study of follicular helper T cells after annual influenza vaccination. Study overall: Across the 2013-2014, 2014-2015 and 2015-2016 vaccination seasons, some subjects were resampled. Study-level results: Most later recoveries of Day 7 ICOS+CD38+ clones were ICOS-CD38- cTfh.

The germline gives CDR1 GTSNPN, CDR2 SVGIG (reference sequence). V was cut by 1 base and J by 4 bases, with 5 bases left in between. The CDR3 is 13 residues long. Worth noting for this clone: Its antigen is currently unknown.

Time point reported: 2015-2016 season, pre-vaccination. Before and after seasonal inactivated influenza vaccination, adults gave blood for sorting CD4 subsets for sequencing. ICOS+CD38+ and ICOS-CD38- fractions were sorted from non-naive CD4+CXCR5+PD-1+ cells. Data came from immunoSEQ multiplex PCR; TCRdb stores just in-frame clones and leaves some out. The sample lists more than 8,500 clones; nearly 85% were seen once. The V and J genes are TRBV30 and TRBJ2-6, with a weak D call TRBD2 (5 bases). The specimen was CXCR5+ CD38- circulating T follicular helper cells from blood, collected on the day of influenza vaccination. Sample subset: circulating Tfh, non-naive CD4+CXCR5+PD-1+ (ICOS+CD38+ or ICOS-CD38-). This receptor was taken from an adult who received the influenza vaccine. The CDR3 nucleotides read TGTGCCTGGAGTGCGGGGGGGGCCAACGTCCTGACTTTC. Its protein is CAWSAGGANVLTF.